This T cell receptor (beta chain) was retrieved from a study of cytomegalovirus exposure and HLA in healthy donors. Study results and limitations: Trimming of TCR beta V- and J-genes showed a link, identified in a later analysis, to a missense DCLRE1C variant. Reports indicate that TCR beta sequences accurately predicted the HLA-A and HLA-B alleles of most subjects. Many donors carried some public TCRs, although rarity characterized most TCR sequences.

Both 60 Vbeta primers and 13 Jbeta primers went into the PCR. Profiled with immunoSEQ multiplex PCR; TCRdb holds only in-frame clones, not every one. The data contain about 140,000 clones, 76% of them singletons. Comments on this clone: The antigen is undetermined.

V was shortened by 5 bases and J by 2 bases, with 15 bases between the two germline ends. Germline lookup yields CDR1 SQVTM and CDR2 ANQGSEA. The CDR3 loop spans 14 amino acids. The TCR was taken from a middle-aged woman in good health and CMV-seronegative. Source material: PBMCs. The V call is TRBV29-1, the J call TRBJ1-1; D may be TRBD1 (6 bases). DNA of the CDR3: TGCAGCGTTCAGTTCCAGGGGATAAACACTGAAGCTTTCTTT. It encodes CSVQFQGINTEAFF.